This T cell receptor (beta chain) originates from a study of blood T cell repertoires in COVID-19. In the source study's methods: Reference gene primer amplification gave estimated nucleated cell counts. Clones were read by immunoSEQ multiplex PCR, and TCRdb kept only the in-frame ones, dropping some. The V and J calls and clone size come from that table; D and trimming were worked out from the DNA. This sample has some 120,000 clones, with 75% to 85% found just once. Trimming pared 6 bases from V and 5 bases from J, leaving 6 bases between. The CDR3 covers 10 residues. Germline CDR1 and CDR2: DFQATT and SNEGSKA (reference sequence).

The sequence was obtained from an older man with acute or convalescent COVID-19. The specimen sequenced was peripheral blood. The chain carries TRBV20-1 and TRBJ2-3; D remains ambiguous. The CDR3 region has the DNA TGCAGTGCCTCCAGAGATACGCAGTATTTT. It is translated as CSASRDTQYF.